One sample yielded the 3 T cell receptor beta chains listed below, sequenced in a study of Graves' ophthalmopathy and Graves' hyperthyroidism. The authors amplified TCR beta CDR3 regions from RNA transcripts. First-round RT-PCR relied on HTBI primers, and a second-round multiplex PCR came next. Using its own MiXCR run on the multiplex PCR reads, TCRdb lists one record per CDR3 protein. The sample records 400,000 or so distinct CDR3 sequences, about a sixth being singletons. Material for sequencing was peripheral blood. The receptors originated from an adult woman with stable Graves' hyperthyroidism.

There are many counts of this clonotype. The CDR3 DNA is TGTGCCAGCAGTTCGATCCGAAAAGAGACCCAGTACTTC. Translated: CASSSIRKETQYF. J is TRBJ2-5 and V is TRBV27; D unresolved. Germline assignment: CDR1 MNHEY and CDR2 SMNVEV (reference sequence). The CDR3 covers 13 residues. The germline V and J ends were trimmed by 4 bases and 3 bases, with 9 bases remaining between them.

The chain carries TRBV7-8 and TRBJ2-5; 8 bases map to TRBD2. The CDR3 has 15 residues. V shed 5 bases, J shed 1 base, and the junction held 6 bases outside the gene matches. Germline CDR1 and CDR2: SGHVS and FQNEAQ. The CDR3 sequence is CASSPPAGAQETQYF. DNA for the CDR3: TGTGCCAGCAGCCCCCCAGCGGGGGCCCAAGAGACCCAGTACTTC. Full variable domain (missing parts from reference TRBV7-8 and TRBJ2-5): GAGVSQSPRYKVAKRGQDVALRCDPISGHVSLFWYQQALGQGPEFLTYFQNEAQLDKSGLPSDRFFAERPEGSVSTLKIQRTQQEDSAVYLCASSPPAGAQETQYFGPGTRLLVL.

This clonotype was found many times. The rearrangement links TRBV12-3 or TRBV12-4 to TRBJ1-1; D possibly corresponds to TRBD1 (6 bases). This CDR3 has 11 residues. Trimming removed 6 bases from V and 6 bases from J, with 8 bases in between. This chain's CDR3 is CASSRTAEAFF. The CDR3 nucleotides are TGTGCCAGCAGCCGGACAGCTGAAGCTTTCTTT.